The rows below give T cell receptor beta chains drawn from one sample of a study of blood T cell repertoires in COVID-19. The table came from immunoSEQ multiplex PCR; TCRdb's copy has only in-frame clones and leaves some out. The sample shows nearly 350,000 clones, 80% to 90% of them seen only once. Sequencing used peripheral blood. Receptors originate from a woman aged 45-65 years with COVID-19, enrolled during active disease. Each CDR3 is given with its conserved first and last residue. D genes are given only for firm matches. The size entry is marked missing in some rows and otherwise reads once, few, many or a size class.

clone_size d_call j_call v_call cdr3_nt cdr3_aa
. TRBD2 TRBJ2-1 TRBV4-3 TGCGCCAGCAGCCCCAGGCTGCGGGAGTACAATGAGCAGTTCTTC CASSPRLREYNEQFF
. . TRBJ2-3 TRBV9 TGTGCCAGCAGGAAAGGCGGAATTAGCACAGATACGCAGTATTTT CASRKGGISTDTQYF
once TRBD2 TRBJ2-7 TRBV4-2 TGTGCCAGCAGTTCTTTGGGGCTAGCGGATCCGTACGAGCAGTACTTC CASSSLGLADPYEQYF
. . TRBJ1-4 TRBV6-5 TGTGCCAGCAGTATGGGGGCGCTCGGGGAAAAACTGTTTTTT CASSMGALGEKLFF
. TRBD2 TRBJ2-1 TRBV7-3 TGTGCCAGCAGCCCGTCGGGAGGGCCATTCGACGAGCAGTTCTTC CASSPSGGPFDEQFF
once . TRBJ2-5 TRBV30 TGTGCCTCCCTAGGCCGGGTGGAGACCCAGTACTTC CASLGRVETQYF
. . TRBJ2-3 TRBV19 TGTGCCAGTGGAAGGACGATCCTCCAGGTTAGCGGATACACAGATACGCAGTATTTT CASGRTILQVSGYTDTQYF
. . TRBJ1-2 TRBV7-2 TGTGCCAGCAGCTCCCTTAGGGGCTCCCTGGGGTCCGACTATGGCTACACCTTC CASSSLRGSLGSDYGYTF
. . TRBJ1-5 TRBV19 TGTGCCAGTAGTATAAGAGGGCAGCCCCAGCATTTT CASSIRGQPQHF
. TRBD2 TRBJ2-1 TRBV24-1 TGTGCCACCAGTGATTCAGGACTAGCGGGGGACAATGAGCAGTTCTTC CATSDSGLAGDNEQFF
. . TRBJ1-1 TRBV18 TGTGCCAGCTCACTCCATCCGACGGGGAACACTGAAGCTTTCTTT CASSLHPTGNTEAFF
. . TRBJ1-2 TRBV21-1 TGTGCCAGCAGCACTGACACAACTAACTATGGCTACACCTTC CASSTDTTNYGYTF
. . TRBJ2-1 TRBV5-6 TGTGCCAGCAGCCCCGGTAAGAGTAGCGCTTGGCGCTACAATGAGCAGTTCTTC CASSPGKSSAWRYNEQFF
. TRBD1 TRBJ2-7 TRBV2 TGTGCCAGCAGTGAATTCGACAGGGGTTACGGGCAGTACTTC CASSEFDRGYGQYF
. TRBD1 TRBJ1-2 TRBV29-1 TGCAGCGTGGAGGGACAGGGGAGCTATGGCTACACCTTC CSVEGQGSYGYTF
. TRBD1 TRBJ2-2 TRBV30 TGTGCCTGGAGGAGGGGACAGGGGAACACCGGGGAGCTGTTTTTT CAWRRGQGNTGELFF
once TRBD2 TRBJ2-1 TRBV7-2 TGTGCCAGCAGCTCCGGGACTAGCGGGAGGAGCTCCTACAATGAGCAGTTCTTC CASSSGTSGRSSYNEQFF
. . TRBJ2-5 TRBV9 TGTGCCAGCAGCGCGCTCGGGACTTACCAAGAGACCCAGTACTTC CASSALGTYQETQYF